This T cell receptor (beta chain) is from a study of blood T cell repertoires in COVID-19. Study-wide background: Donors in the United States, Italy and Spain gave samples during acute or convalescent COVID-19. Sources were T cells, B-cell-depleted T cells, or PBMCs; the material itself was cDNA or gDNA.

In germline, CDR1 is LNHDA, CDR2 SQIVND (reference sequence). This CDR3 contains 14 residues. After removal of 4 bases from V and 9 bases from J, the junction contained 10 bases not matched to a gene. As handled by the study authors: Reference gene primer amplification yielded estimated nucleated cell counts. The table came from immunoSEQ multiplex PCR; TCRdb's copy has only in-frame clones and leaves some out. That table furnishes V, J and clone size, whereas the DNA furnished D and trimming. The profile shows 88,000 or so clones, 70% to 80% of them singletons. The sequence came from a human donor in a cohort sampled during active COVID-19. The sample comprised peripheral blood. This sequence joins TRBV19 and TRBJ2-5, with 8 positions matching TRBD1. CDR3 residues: CASSKGQGDKPQYF. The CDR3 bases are TGTGCCAGTAGTAAAGGACAGGGCGATAAGCCCCAGTACTTC.